This T cell receptor beta chain was recorded in a study of cytomegalovirus exposure and HLA in healthy donors. In the study overall: From HLA-typed donors, an early data release held some 80 million unique TCRs.

General study points: As a later analysis revealed, the rate of TCR association differed by HLA locus, with DRB1 most and HLA-C fewest. One variant, a missense change in DCLRE1C, was linked in a later analysis to TCR beta V- and J-gene trimming. Other equally common chains were less clonally expanded than HLA-associated TCR beta chains, a later analysis showed.

PCR involved 60 Vbeta and 13 Jbeta primers. Repertoires were generated with immunoSEQ multiplex PCR, while TCRdb's copy carries only in-frame clones and drops some. Across about 140,000 clones, the top ten clones capture 2.2% of the sample. Concerning this clone: Its antigen remains unidentified.

V was clipped by 0 bases and J by 0 bases, with 13 bases between them. Germline loops: CDR1 SGHRS, CDR2 YFSETQ. The CDR3 has 17 residues. Input material: PBMCs. This chain links TRBV5-1 with TRBJ1-3; possibly TRBD1 for D (5 bases). This sequence originates from a woman younger than 35 in good health and CMV-seronegative. The CDR3 loop reads CASSLAMGEDSGNTIYF. CDR3 in DNA: TGCGCCAGCAGCTTGGCCATGGGGGAGGACTCTGGAAACACCATATATTTT.